This TCR beta chain is drawn from a study of blood T cells in healthy people across ages. V was shortened by 5 bases and J by 1 base, with 12 bases between the two germline ends. This CDR3 spans 14 amino acids. In germline, CDR1 is MDHEN, CDR2 SYDVKM. A sample-barcoded 5' primer and a J-beta primer mix were used in a second PCR of roughly 6 to 11 cycles. Each CDR3 protein gets one entry after TCRdb re-called the 5' RACE reads with MiXCR. The sample consists of around 870,000 distinct CDR3 sequences, about 28% of them appearing once. The receptor was isolated from a woman older than 75 in good health. Sequences were obtained from blood. The J gene is TRBJ2-7, the V gene TRBV28, with no clear D. The CDR3 DNA follows: TGTGCCAGCAGTAACCGAAAAGGATCCTACGAGCAGTACTTC. It specifies CASSNRKGSYEQYF.